Below, one TCR beta chain is given with its context. Its antigen is still unknown. A deep-level run was used for the assay. The protocol was immunoSEQ multiplex PCR, while the TCRdb copy is restricted to in-frame clones and leaves out a portion. The sample records hundreds of thousands of clones, roughly 77% being singletons. The sample originates from a study of shared clonotypes between healthy human individuals. Study conclusions and caveats: It was only blood that was sampled, and tissue repertoires likely differ.

Sequenced sample: PBMCs. This TCR derives from a woman in her forties in good health. Some clones in this sample may be carry-over from other donors' samples.

CDR3 in DNA: TGCGCCAGCAGCTTGTCACTAGCGAGGGAGGGCGAGCAGTACTTC. It translates to CASSLSLAREGEQYF. This chain links TRBV5-1 with TRBJ2-7, with 7 nucleotides matching TRBD2. Germline CDR1 is SGHRS and CDR2 is YFSETQ. With V trimmed by 1 base and J by 6 bases, 10 bases remained unmatched. The length of the CDR3 is 15 residues.